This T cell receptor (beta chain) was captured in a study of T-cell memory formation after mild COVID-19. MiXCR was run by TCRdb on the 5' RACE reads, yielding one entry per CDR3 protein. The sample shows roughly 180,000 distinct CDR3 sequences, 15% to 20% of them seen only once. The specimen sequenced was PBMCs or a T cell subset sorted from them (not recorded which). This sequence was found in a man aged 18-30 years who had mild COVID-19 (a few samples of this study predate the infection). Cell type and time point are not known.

CDR3 nucleotide sequence: TGTGCCAGCGGGGGGAGGGACACCGGGGAGCTGTTTTTT. Protein: CASGGRDTGELFF. The chain combines TRBV7-6 with TRBJ2-2; 7 bases are shared with TRBD2. Unmatched junction bases numbered 3, after V lost 8 bases and J lost 3 bases. CDR3 length: 13 amino acids. Germline V lookup: CDR1 SGHVS, CDR2 FNYEAQ.